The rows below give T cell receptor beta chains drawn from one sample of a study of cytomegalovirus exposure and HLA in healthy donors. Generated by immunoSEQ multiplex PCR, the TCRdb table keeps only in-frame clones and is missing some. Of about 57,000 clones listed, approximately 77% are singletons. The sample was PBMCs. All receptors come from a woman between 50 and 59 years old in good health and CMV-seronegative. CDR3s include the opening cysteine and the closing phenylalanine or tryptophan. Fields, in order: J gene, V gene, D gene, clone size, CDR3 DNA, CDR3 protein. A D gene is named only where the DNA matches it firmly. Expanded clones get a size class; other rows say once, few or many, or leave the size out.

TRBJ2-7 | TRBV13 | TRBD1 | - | TGTGCCAGCAGTTTAGCCCGATACAGGGGAGCTCGACTCGAGCAGTACTTC | CASSLARYRGARLEQYF
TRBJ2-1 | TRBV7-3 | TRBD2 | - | TGTGCCAGCACCCTCATGCCGGGGGGGATCAATGAGCAGTTCTTC | CASTLMPGGINEQFF
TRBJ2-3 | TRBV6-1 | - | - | TGTGCCAGCAGTGTTAACAGGGGCACAGATACGCAGTATTTT | CASSVNRGTDTQYF
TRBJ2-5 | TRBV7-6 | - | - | TGTGCCAGCAGCTTAGCGCTACCCGGGGAGACCCAGTACTTC | CASSLALPGETQYF
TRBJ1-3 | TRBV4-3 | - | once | TGCGCCAGCAGCCAAACCCCCCGCGGAAGAAACACCATATATTTT | CASSQTPRGRNTIYF
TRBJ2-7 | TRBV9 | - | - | TGTGCCAGCAGCGTAGACAGTAGCGCTTCCTACGAGCAGTACTTC | CASSVDSSASYEQYF
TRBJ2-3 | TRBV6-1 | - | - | TGTGCCAGCAGTTTTAGAATCGGTACAGATACGCAGTATTTT | CASSFRIGTDTQYF
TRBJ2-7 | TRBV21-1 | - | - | TGTGCCAGCAGCAATAGCGGGGGGAAGGACGAGCAGTACTTC | CASSNSGGKDEQYF
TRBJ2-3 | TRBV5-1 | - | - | TGCGCCAGCAGCCCAACAAGTAATGGACACGATACGCAGTATTTT | CASSPTSNGHDTQYF
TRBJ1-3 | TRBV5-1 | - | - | TGCGCCAGCAGCTCGGGAGGGGGAGGAAACACCATATATTTT | CASSSGGGGNTIYF
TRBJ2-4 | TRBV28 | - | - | TGTGCCAGCACCCAGGGAGGAGGGACAGAAAACATTCAGTACTTC | CASTQGGGTENIQYF
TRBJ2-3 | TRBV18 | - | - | TGTGCCAGCCACCCGGGGGTAGCATATACGCAGTATTTT | CASHPGVAYTQYF
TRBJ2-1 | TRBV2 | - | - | TGTGCCAGCAGTGGGAGCGGCAGCTCCCTCAATGAGCAGTTCTTC | CASSGSGSSLNEQFF
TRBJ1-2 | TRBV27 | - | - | TGTGCCAGCCATCACCAAAGGGGCGAGTCCTCCCGTGGCTACACCTTC | CASHHQRGESSRGYTF
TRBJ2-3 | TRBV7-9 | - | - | TGTGCCAGCAGCCAGGGCACAGATACGCAGTATTTT | CASSQGTDTQYF
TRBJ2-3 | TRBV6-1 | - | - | TGTGCCGCCTCGAGTAGCACAGATACGCAGTATTTT | CAASSSTDTQYF
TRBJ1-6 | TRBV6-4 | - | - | TGTGCCAGCAGTGACTCGGGGGGGGGTTCACCCCTCCACTTT | CASSDSGGGSPLHF
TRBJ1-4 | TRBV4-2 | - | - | TGTGCCAGCAGCCAAGACCTCGCGGGGGGCAATGAAAAACTGTTTTTT | CASSQDLAGGNEKLFF
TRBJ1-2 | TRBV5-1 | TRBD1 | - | TGCGCCAGCAGCTTGGCCGGGACAGGGTCGCCGGATGGCTACACCTTC | CASSLAGTGSPDGYTF
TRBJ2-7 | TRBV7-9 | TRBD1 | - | TGTGCCAGCAGCACCCGGACAGGGTCCGAGCAGTACTTC | CASSTRTGSEQYF
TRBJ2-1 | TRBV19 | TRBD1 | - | TGTGCCAGTAGCCAATTCGACAGGGCGAATGAGCAGTTCTTC | CASSQFDRANEQFF
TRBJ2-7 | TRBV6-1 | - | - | TGTGCCAGCAGTGACCAGGGGGGTTGGGACGAGCAGTACTTC | CASSDQGGWDEQYF
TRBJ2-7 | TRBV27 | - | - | TGTGCCAGCAGTTTTAGGAGGGGCCCCTCCTACGAGCAGTACTTC | CASSFRRGPSYEQYF
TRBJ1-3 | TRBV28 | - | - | TGTGCCAGCACCCGGGGGTCCGGAAACACCATATATTTT | CASTRGSGNTIYF
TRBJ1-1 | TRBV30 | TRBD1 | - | TGTGCCTGGAGTTCCACAGGGGACACTGAAGCTTTCTTT | CAWSSTGDTEAFF
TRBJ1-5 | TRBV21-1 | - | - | TGTGCCAGCAGTCCGGGACAGGGAGATCAGCCCCAGCATTTT | CASSPGQGDQPQHF
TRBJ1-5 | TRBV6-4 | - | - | TGTGCCAGCAGTCGGCAGGGAAGGACTCAGCCCCAGCATTTT | CASSRQGRTQPQHF
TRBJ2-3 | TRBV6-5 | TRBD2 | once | TGTGCCAGCAGTTACGCGGCTAGCGGGGGGCCAGATACGCAGTATTTT | CASSYAASGGPDTQYF
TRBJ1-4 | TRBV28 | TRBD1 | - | TGTGCCAGCAGTTTCTTAGGGACAGGGGGAGAAAAACTGTTTTTT | CASSFLGTGGEKLFF
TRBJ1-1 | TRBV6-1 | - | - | TGTGCCAGCAGTGTCAGGCCCCAGGGGACTGAAGCTTTCTTT | CASSVRPQGTEAFF
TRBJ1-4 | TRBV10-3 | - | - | TGTGCCATCAGTGAAGGCGGGGAGCTGGAAGAAAAACTGTTTTTT | CAISEGGELEEKLFF
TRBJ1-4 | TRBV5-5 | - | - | TGTGCCAGCAGCCCAGGGCTTGCAACTAATGAAAAACTGTTTTTT | CASSPGLATNEKLFF
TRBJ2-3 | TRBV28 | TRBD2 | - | TGTGCCAGCAGTACTATTGGACTAGCGGGAGATACGCAGTATTTT | CASSTIGLAGDTQYF
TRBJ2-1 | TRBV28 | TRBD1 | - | TGTGCCAGCAGTTTGCAGGGGGCTAACAATGAGCAGTTCTTC | CASSLQGANNEQFF
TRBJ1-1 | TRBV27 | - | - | TGTGCCAGCAGTTACCTACAGAGCACTGAAGCTTTCTTT | CASSYLQSTEAFF
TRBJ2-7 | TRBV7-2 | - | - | TGTGCCAGCAGAACCGGAGGGGGGGCTAGCTACGAGCAGTACTTC | CASRTGGGASYEQYF
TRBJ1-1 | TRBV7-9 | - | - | TGTTCCAGCAGCTTACAGGGTTTGGGAGCTTTCTTT | CSSSLQGLGAFF
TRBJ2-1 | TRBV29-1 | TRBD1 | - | TGCAGCGTTACCGGGACAGGAGATGAGCAGTTCTTC | CSVTGTGDEQFF
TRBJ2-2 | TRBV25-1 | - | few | TGTGCCAGCAGTCCGATACAAGACACCGGGGAGCTGTTTTTT | CASSPIQDTGELFF
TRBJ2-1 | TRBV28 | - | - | TGTGCCAGCAGTACCTTCAGGGCCTACAATGAGCAGTTCTTC | CASSTFRAYNEQFF
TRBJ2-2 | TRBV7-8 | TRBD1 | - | TGTGCCAGCAGCTTCCCCGGGACAGGGGTCCCCGGGGAGCTGTTTTTT | CASSFPGTGVPGELFF
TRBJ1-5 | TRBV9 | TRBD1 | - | TGTGCCAGCAGCGTTGAGGACAGGGGGAATCAGCCCCAGCATTTT | CASSVEDRGNQPQHF
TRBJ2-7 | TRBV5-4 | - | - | TGTGCCAGCAAAAAGGGGGGGGCATCGTACGAGCAGCAGTACTTC | CASKKGGASYEQQYF
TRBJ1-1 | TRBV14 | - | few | TGTGCCAGCAGCCTCGGTCCCGCAGCTTTCTTT | CASSLGPAAFF
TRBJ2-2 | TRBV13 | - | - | TGTGCCAGCAGCGCGGGACGTTTCGCGAACACCGGGGAGCTGTTTTTT | CASSAGRFANTGELFF
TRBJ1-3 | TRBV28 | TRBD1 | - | TGTGCCAGCAGTTTAATGGGGACAGGGGTGTTCGGAAACACCATATATTTT | CASSLMGTGVFGNTIYF
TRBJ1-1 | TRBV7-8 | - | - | TGTGCCAGCAGCTCATCCGGTGAGACTGAAGCTTTCTTT | CASSSSGETEAFF
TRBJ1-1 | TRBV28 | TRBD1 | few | TGTGCCAGCAGTTCCTTCTATGGACAGGGGGCTGAGTACACTGAAGCTTTCTTT | CASSSFYGQGAEYTEAFF
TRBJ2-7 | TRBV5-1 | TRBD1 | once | TGCGCCAGCAGCTCAACGACAGGGGGTTACGAGCAGTACTTC | CASSSTTGGYEQYF
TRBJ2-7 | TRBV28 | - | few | TGTGCCAGCGACAGTGGGGGCCGGTACGAGCAGTACTTC | CASDSGGRYEQYF
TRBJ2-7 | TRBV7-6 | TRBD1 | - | TGTGCCAGCAACAGCAGGGGACAGGGTGCCTACGAGCAGTACTTC | CASNSRGQGAYEQYF
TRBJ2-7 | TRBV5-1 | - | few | TGCGCCAGCAGAAGGTTTGGAGGAGACGAGCAGTACTTC | CASRRFGGDEQYF
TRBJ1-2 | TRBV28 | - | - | TGTGCCAGCAGGTTACAGCGGACGGGCTACACCTTC | CASRLQRTGYTF
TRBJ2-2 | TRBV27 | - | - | TGTGCCAGCAGTTTGGCGGGGACAGTCGAGGAGCTGTTTTTT | CASSLAGTVEELFF
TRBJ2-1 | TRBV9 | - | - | TGTGCCAGCAGCGTAGGAGTTTCCTACAATGAGCAGTTCTTC | CASSVGVSYNEQFF
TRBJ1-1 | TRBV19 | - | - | TGTGCCAGTAGTGTACAGGGCAGGAACACTGAAGCTTTCTTT | CASSVQGRNTEAFF
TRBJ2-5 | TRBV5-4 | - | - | TGTGCCAGCACCGCGGGCAGCAAAGAGACCCAGTACTTC | CASTAGSKETQYF